Listed below are T cell receptor beta chains from one sample, sequenced in a study of neurological immune-mediated disorders. TCRdb reprocessed the 5' RACE reads via MiXCR and lists one record per CDR3 protein. Of about 41,000 distinct CDR3 sequences in the sample, about 12% are singletons; the top ten hold roughly 1.2%. Material for sequencing was PBMCs. The receptors shown here come from a female donor in good health. Both conserved end residues are part of each CDR3. D genes are given only for firm matches. Where a row states a size, it is once, few, many or the class of an expanded clone; other rows omit it.

clone size,D gene,J gene,V gene,CDR3 protein,CDR3 DNA
many,NA,TRBJ2-1,TRBV7-9,CASSSQRDASSYNEQFF,TGTGCCAGCAGCTCCCAACGAGACGCGAGCTCCTACAATGAGCAGTTCTTC
many,TRBD2,TRBJ2-1,TRBV20-1,CSAREGAGENSEQFF,TGCAGTGCTAGAGAAGGAGCGGGGGAGAACAGTGAGCAGTTCTTC
many,NA,TRBJ1-2,TRBV9,CASSEGTGPYGYTF,TGTGCCAGCAGCGAAGGGACGGGGCCCTATGGCTACACCTTC
NA,NA,TRBJ1-1,TRBV5-1,CASRVRGGNTEAFF,TGCGCCAGCAGGGTCAGAGGGGGGAACACTGAGGCTTTCTTT
many,NA,TRBJ1-2,TRBV18,CASSPTDLDIGYTF,TGTGCCAGCTCACCAACAGACTTGGACATAGGCTACACCTTC
many,TRBD1,TRBJ1-6,TRBV5-1,CASSTGQPNSPLHF,TGCGCCAGCAGCACGGGACAGCCGAATTCACCCCTCCACTTT
NA,TRBD2,TRBJ2-3,TRBV5-1,CASWREGWEDTQYF,TGCGCCAGCTGGAGGGAGGGTTGGGAAGATACGCAGTATTTT
many,NA,TRBJ1-3,TRBV7-9,CASIKDGPNTIYF,TGTGCCAGCATCAAGGACGGTCCAAACACCATATATTTT
many,NA,TRBJ1-5,TRBV29-1,CSVAVGGDSNQPQHF,TGCAGCGTTGCAGTGGGCGGTGATAGCAATCAGCCCCAGCATTTT
many,NA,TRBJ1-2,TRBV12-3/TRBV12-4,CASSRPRAEGYTF,TGTGCCAGCAGTCGGCCCCGCGCGGAGGGCTACACCTTC
many,NA,TRBJ1-2,TRBV5-1,CASSLEAGVGSYGYTF,TGCGCCAGCAGCTTGGAGGCGGGGGTTGGGAGTTATGGCTACACCTTC
many,TRBD1,TRBJ2-2,TRBV5-1,CASSARQGTNTGELFF,TGCGCCAGCAGCGCTAGACAGGGGACGAACACCGGGGAGCTGTTTTTT
many,TRBD2,TRBJ2-3,TRBV5-1,CASSNSGRAILSTDTQYF,TGCGCCAGCAGCAATAGCGGGAGGGCCATCTTAAGCACAGATACGCAGTATTTT
many,TRBD1,TRBJ2-1,TRBV29-1,CSVRDSWNEQFF,TGCAGCGTAAGGGACAGTTGGAATGAGCAGTTCTTC
many,NA,TRBJ2-1,TRBV5-5,CASSPRDRVPVSSYNEQFF,TGTGCCAGCAGCCCCCGGGACCGAGTGCCAGTTAGCTCCTACAATGAGCAGTTCTTC
many,TRBD1,TRBJ2-1,TRBV27,CASSLSRDSYNEQFF,TGTGCCAGCAGTTTATCGAGGGACAGCTACAATGAGCAGTTCTTC
many,NA,TRBJ1-1,TRBV5-1,CASSLGGYVNTEAFF,TGCGCCAGCAGCCTGGGTGGGTACGTGAACACTGAAGCTTTCTTT
NA,NA,TRBJ1-5,TRBV12-3/TRBV12-4,CASSLDAGLNQPQHF,TGTGCCAGCAGTTTAGATGCAGGGTTAAATCAGCCCCAGCATTTT
many,TRBD2,TRBJ2-7,TRBV6-5,CASTTVTSGSSYEQYF,TGTGCCAGCACAACGGTGACTAGCGGGAGTTCCTACGAGCAGTACTTC
many,NA,TRBJ1-1,TRBV18,CASSPGGSAEAFF,TGTGCCAGCTCACCGGGGGGATCAGCTGAAGCTTTCTTT
NA,NA,TRBJ2-5,TRBV7-6,CASTGEGETQYF,TGTGCCAGCACTGGAGAGGGAGAGACCCAGTACTTC
many,TRBD2,TRBJ2-2,TRBV9,CASSPPTSGSGTGELFF,TGTGCCAGCAGCCCCCCAACTAGCGGGAGTGGTACCGGGGAGCTGTTTTTT
many,NA,TRBJ2-6,TRBV29-1,CSVAFSKGAGANVLTF,TGCAGCGTTGCCTTCTCTAAGGGGGCTGGGGCCAACGTCCTGACTTTC
many,NA,TRBJ2-2,TRBV5-1,CASSLEQTNTGELFF,TGCGCCAGCAGCTTGGAACAGACAAACACCGGGGAGCTGTTTTTT
many,NA,TRBJ2-1,TRBV20-1,CSARRDGSKDNEQFF,TGCAGTGCTAGAAGGGACGGTTCTAAAGACAATGAGCAGTTCTTC
NA,NA,TRBJ1-1,TRBV6-1,CASSPKGNTEAFF,TGTGCCAGCAGTCCTAAGGGAAACACTGAAGCTTTCTTT
many,TRBD1,TRBJ1-1,TRBV5-1,CASSAGNRGLGTEAFF,TGCGCCAGCAGCGCTGGCAACAGGGGGCTTGGCACTGAAGCTTTCTTT